One sample yielded the 28 T cell receptor beta chains listed below, sequenced in a study of CD8+CD57+ T cells in acquired aplastic anemia. The use of genomic DNA as template underpinned the TCR beta VDJ and CDR3 profiling. TCRdb passed the reads through MiXCR, listing each CDR3 protein once. Counted here are around 200,000 distinct CDR3 sequences, 40% to 55% occurring once; the ten biggest clones make up around 9.7%. Patients chosen for sequencing had shown CD8+CD57+ cell expansion by flow cytometry. Sequenced sample: sorted CD4+, CD8+, or CD8+CD57+ T cells (not recorded which) from PBMCs. These receptor sequences come from a human donor with aplastic anemia.

This clonotype was counted a few times. This rearrangement joins TRBV19 to TRBJ1-6, with D tentatively TRBD1 (5 bases). Germline V gene sequence: CDR1 LNHDA, CDR2 SQIVND (reference sequence). This CDR3 contains 14 residues. The V and J ends lost 5 bases and 10 bases respectively, with 15 bases between them. CDR3 bases: TGTGCCAGTAGTCTCCCGGGTGGGGGATCACCCCTCCACTTT. This codes for CASSLPGGGSPLHF.

The chain has TRBV2 and TRBJ2-7; 7 bases are a match to TRBD1. The V segment lost 6 bases and the J segment 4 bases; nucleotides outside the gene matches: 6. Per germline, CDR1 SNHLY and CDR2 FYNNEI. This CDR3 region has 13 residues. As DNA, the CDR3 is TGTGCCAGCAGACGCGACAGGGCATACGAGCAGTACTTC. This sequence encodes CASRRDRAYEQYF.

The chain recombines TRBV7-3 with TRBJ1-6; 8 bases match TRBD1. This CDR3 contains 14 residues. The trim removed 5 bases at V and 8 bases at J, leaving 5 bases unmatched. CDR1 SGHTA and CDR2 FQGTGA come from the germline V gene. CDR3 coding DNA: TGTGCCAGCAGCAAGACAGGGGCCGATTCACCCCTCCACTTT. It yields the protein CASSKTGADSPLHF. The variable domain in full, with the rest retrieved from reference TRBV7-3 and TRBJ1-6, is GAGVSQTPSNKVTEKGKYVELRCDPISGHTALYWYRQSLGQGPEFLIYFQGTGAADDSGLPNDRFFAVRPEGSVSTLKIQRTERGDSAVYLCASSKTGADSPLHFGNGTRLTVT.

This chain joins TRBV5-1 and TRBJ1-2, with TRBD1 identical over 10 bases. The CDR3 contains 15 residues. The V gene end was trimmed by 4 bases and the J gene end by 8 bases; junction bases not matched to a gene: 11. Germline lookup yields CDR1 SGHRS and CDR2 YFSETQ. CDR3 in amino acids: CASSAQPGQGSGYTF. The CDR3 nucleotides read TGCGCCAGCAGCGCTCAACCGGGACAGGGGAGCGGCTACACCTTC.

The genes are TRBV6-1 and TRBJ1-4; unclear D gene. Germline CDR1 MNHNS, CDR2 SASEGT. This CDR3 is built from 14 residues. The ends were cut back, 7 bases at V and 0 bases at J, with 9 bases in the middle. CDR3 coding DNA: TGTGCCAGCATGGACCCTACAACTAATGAAAAACTGTTTTTT. Its protein product is CASMDPTTNEKLFF.

Details on this clonotype: One base away lies a much larger clone, so this may be a sequencing read error. The chain carries TRBV6-1 and TRBJ1-5; TRBD1 aligns across 7 bases. The CDR3 has 17 amino acids. Germline assignment: CDR1 MNHNS and CDR2 SASEGT. After removal of 6 bases from V and 1 base from J, the junction contained 12 bases not matched to a gene. In nucleotides, the CDR3 is TGTGCCAGCAGGAAACAAACAGGGGACAGAAGCAATCAGCCCCAGCATTTT. Translated, it gives CASRKQTGDRSNQPQHF.

The chain has TRBV20-1 and TRBJ2-5; D possibly uses TRBD1 or TRBD2 (5 bases each). Trimming removed 6 bases from V and 11 bases from J, with 16 bases in between. The CDR3 has 11 residues. Germline CDR1 is DFQATT and CDR2 is SNEGSKA (reference sequence). The CDR3 sequence: CSARAMGVQYF. The CDR3 DNA follows: TGCAGTGCCAGGGCGATGGGGGTGCAGTACTTC.

In its sample, this clonotype was seen many times. V is TRBV20-1 and J is TRBJ2-5, with 12 bases that match TRBD2. CDR3 length equals 16 residues. V lost 6 bases to trimming and J lost 2 bases; unmatched junction nucleotides: 10. The V gene's germline CDR1 is DFQATT and CDR2 SNEGSKA (reference sequence). The CDR3 DNA sequence: TGCAGTGCGTCGGGACTAGCGGGTTCAACTCAAGAGACCCAGTACTTC. Translated, it gives CSASGLAGSTQETQYF.

The genes are TRBV2 and TRBJ2-3; D may be TRBD1 (6 bases). The germline V gene has CDR1 SNHLY and CDR2 FYNNEI. Trimming stripped 5 bases from V and 4 bases from J, with 19 bases between. CDR3 size: 16 residues. For the CDR3, the DNA is TGTGCCAGCAGTCGACACGGACAGTTGAGGGCAGATACGCAGTATTTT. Protein sequence: CASSRHGQLRADTQYF.

This chain links TRBV7-3 with TRBJ2-5; 8 positions match TRBD1. Trimming took 5 bases from V and 9 from J; bases not matched to a gene: 17. The CDR3 extends over 16 amino acids. Germline lookup yields CDR1 SGHTA and CDR2 FQGTGA. The CDR3 coding sequence is TGTGCCAGCAGCATCGGACAGGGACACACAAGTCAGCCCCAGTACTTC. As protein: CASSIGQGHTSQPQYF.

This clonotype was detected a few times. CDR3 loop: CASTHRRTGYNEKLFF. DNA for the CDR3: TGTGCCAGCACCCATAGGCGGACAGGATATAATGAAAAACTGTTTTTT. The V call is TRBV12-3 or TRBV12-4, the J call TRBJ1-4; 7 positions match TRBD1. J was trimmed by 4 bases and V by 7 bases; bases with no gene match: 12. This CDR3 region has 16 residues.

This clonotype was seen ten or more times. The chain employs TRBV19 and TRBJ2-1; no clear D gene. The CDR3 has 13 residues. Germline values: CDR1 LNHDA, CDR2 SQIVND (reference sequence). Trimming took 2 bases from V and 8 from J, leaving 10 bases between them. The CDR3 loop is CASSISGVHEQFF. The CDR3 bases are TGTGCCAGTAGTATAAGTGGGGTTCATGAGCAGTTCTTC. Based on the CDR3 plus reference TRBV19 and TRBJ2-1, the full variable domain is DGGITQSPKYLFRKEGQNVTLSCEQNLNHDAMYWYRQDPGQGLRLIYYSQIVNDFQKGDIAEGYSVSREKKESFPLTVTSAQKNPTAFYLCASSISGVHEQFFGPGTRLTVL.

This clonotype was seen ten or more times. V usage is TRBV5-4 and J usage is TRBJ2-3, with 10 bases lining up with TRBD1. CDR3 length: 15 amino acids. Trimming removed 3 bases from V and 4 bases from J; junction bases left unmatched: 5. CDR1 SGHNT and CDR2 YYREEE come from the germline V gene (reference sequence). DNA for the CDR3: TGTGCCAGCAGCTCCGACAGGGGGCATGCAGATACGCAGTATTTT. It is translated as CASSSDRGHADTQYF. The whole variable domain, remainder taken from reference TRBV5-4 and TRBJ2-3, is ETGVTQSPTHLIKTRGQQVTLRCSSQSGHNTVSWYQQALGQGPQFIFQYYREEENGRGNFPPRFSGLQFPNYSSELNVNALELDDSALYLCASSSDRGHADTQYFGPGTRLTVL.

This clonotype occurred many times. V and J are TRBV5-6 and TRBJ1-3; 7 bases are a match to TRBD1. Germline CDR1 and CDR2: SGHDT and YYEEEE. The CDR3 spans 14 residues. V was pared by 1 base and J by 2 bases, with 0 bases of the junction left unmatched. The chain's CDR3 is CASSLRGPGNTIYF. Written as DNA, the CDR3 is TGTGCCAGCAGCTTGAGGGGGCCTGGAAACACCATATATTTT.

The CDR3 region has the DNA TGTGCCACCAGTGCGACCGGGACAAGTAACTATGGCTACACCTTC. As protein: CATSATGTSNYGYTF. This chain connects TRBV24-1 to TRBJ1-2; D is perhaps TRBD1 (6 bases). The CDR3 loop spans 15 amino acids. Germline CDR1 and CDR2: KGHDR and SFDVKD. V lost 5 bases and J 1 base, leaving 13 bases between the germline ends.

This clonotype occurred many times. The chain employs TRBV19 and TRBJ1-1; the D is unclear. Germline lookup yields CDR1 LNHDA and CDR2 SQIVND (reference sequence). CDR3 length: 15 amino acids. The V gene lost 4 bases and the J gene lost 4 bases, with 16 bases spanning the gap. This chain's CDR3 is CASSTTADVTTEAFF. The CDR3 DNA follows: TGTGCCAGTAGTACAACAGCTGATGTAACCACTGAAGCTTTCTTT.

A few counts support this clonotype. The chain uses TRBV7-2 and TRBJ2-5; 13 bases fit TRBD2. Germline CDR1 SGHTA, CDR2 FQGNSA. Losses at the gene ends were 3 bases for V and 4 bases for J; bases not matched to a gene: 2. This CDR3 comprises 15 residues. CDR3 amino acids: CASSFWTSGRETQYF. In nucleotides, the CDR3 is TGTGCCAGCAGCTTCTGGACTAGCGGGAGAGAGACCCAGTACTTC.

Many counts were recorded for this clonotype. The chain joins TRBV12-3 or TRBV12-4 to TRBJ1-2, with unresolved D. V was pared by 6 bases and J by 4 bases, with 6 bases between. The CDR3 runs 11 residues. The CDR3 protein is CASSYRYGYTF. DNA for the CDR3: TGTGCCAGCAGCTACCGCTATGGCTACACCTTC.

This clonotype was picked up a small number of times. The rearrangement uses TRBV30 and TRBJ2-1; no clear D gene. CDR3 length: 13 residues. Germline V gene sequence: CDR1 GTSNPN, CDR2 SVGIG (reference sequence). V was trimmed by 1 base and J by 10 bases, leaving 14 bases between them. CDR3 loop: CAWSAFVDGEQFF. CDR3 coding DNA: TGTGCCTGGAGTGCCTTTGTGGATGGGGAGCAGTTCTTC.

This clonotype was observed a few times. This chain joins TRBV18 and TRBJ1-5; 12 bases fit TRBD1. With V trimmed by 1 base and J by 1 base, 8 bases remained unmatched. CDR1 KGHSH and CDR2 LQKENI come from the germline V gene. This CDR3 spans 19 amino acids. The CDR3 region is CASSPRSGTGGGSNQPQHF. The DNA of the CDR3 is TGTGCCAGCTCACCACGGTCCGGGACAGGGGGCGGAAGCAATCAGCCCCAGCATTTT.

This clonotype was recorded a few times. CDR3 coding DNA: TGTGCCAGCAGTGAACTGTACACCTGGAGGGACATATATTTT. Translated: CASSELYTWRDIYF. The gene calls are TRBV6-1 and TRBJ1-3, with D unresolved. Trimming removed 2 bases at V and 12 bases at J, with 17 bases between. Germline loops: CDR1 MNHNS, CDR2 SASEGT. The CDR3 has 14 residues.

A single count supports this clonotype. This sequence joins TRBV29-1 and TRBJ2-6; no clear D gene. The V gene's germline CDR1 is SQVTM and CDR2 ANQGSEA. The CDR3 loop spans 14 amino acids. Trimming took off 6 bases at V and 0 bases at J, with 9 bases between the two ends. The CDR3, as DNA: TGCAGCGTGTGGGAATCCTCTGGGGCCAACGTCCTGACTTTC. Its translation is CSVWESSGANVLTF.

The genes are TRBV2 and TRBJ2-7, with D possibly matching TRBD1 (6 bases). V was clipped by 6 bases and J by 1 base, with 10 bases between them. CDR3 length equals 13 residues. Germline V lookup: CDR1 SNHLY, CDR2 FYNNEI. In DNA form, the CDR3 reads TGTGCCAGCAGGACAGGTTATTCCTACGAGCAGTACTTC. Translating gives CASRTGYSYEQYF.

The V gene is TRBV7-8, the J gene TRBJ2-1, with D unclear. CDR3 length: 12 amino acids. V was cut by 5 bases and J by 7 bases, with 9 bases left in between. The germline V gene encodes CDR1 SGHVS and CDR2 FQNEAQ. CDR3 coding DNA: TGTGCCAGCAGCCCAGCGATGAATGAGCAGTTCTTC. Its protein is CASSPAMNEQFF.

This clonotype was detected ten times or more. The genes are TRBV24-1 and TRBJ2-3; 9 nucleotides align to TRBD1. Germline loops: CDR1 KGHDR, CDR2 SFDVKD. V lost 4 bases to trimming and J lost 5 bases; unmatched junction nucleotides: 9. The CDR3 extends over 16 amino acids. CDR3 amino acids: CATSDYGTGSGDTQYF. CDR3 nucleotide sequence: TGTGCCACCAGTGACTATGGGACAGGGAGTGGAGATACGCAGTATTTT.

In its sample, this clonotype was seen many times. V is TRBV5-1 and J is TRBJ2-5; the match to TRBD1 covers 9 bases. Germline-derived CDR1 and CDR2 are SGHRS and YFSETQ. V dropped 0 bases and J dropped 4; count of bases not matched to a gene: 7. This CDR3 has 16 amino acids. In DNA, the CDR3 is TGCGCCAGCAGCTTGGAGGGGACAGGGTGGTCAGAGACCCAGTACTTC. Translation: CASSLEGTGWSETQYF.

This chain connects TRBV20-1 to TRBJ1-5; D may be TRBD1 (5 bases). Germline assignment: CDR1 DFQATT and CDR2 SNEGSKA (reference sequence). CDR3 length equals 12 residues. Trimming left V 6 bases short and J 1 base short, with 7 bases between. This CDR3 reads CSARQSNQPQHF. Written as DNA, the CDR3 is TGCAGTGCCCGACAGAGCAATCAGCCCCAGCATTTT.

The chain is built from TRBV2 and TRBJ1-1; perhaps TRBD1 as D (6 bases). Germline CDR1 reads SNHLY; CDR2 reads FYNNEI. V was clipped by 0 bases and J by 10 bases, with 12 bases between them. The CDR3 length is 13 residues. The CDR3 reads CASSEAGRGGAFF. The CDR3 coding sequence is TGTGCCAGCAGTGAAGCCGGCAGGGGTGGAGCTTTCTTT.